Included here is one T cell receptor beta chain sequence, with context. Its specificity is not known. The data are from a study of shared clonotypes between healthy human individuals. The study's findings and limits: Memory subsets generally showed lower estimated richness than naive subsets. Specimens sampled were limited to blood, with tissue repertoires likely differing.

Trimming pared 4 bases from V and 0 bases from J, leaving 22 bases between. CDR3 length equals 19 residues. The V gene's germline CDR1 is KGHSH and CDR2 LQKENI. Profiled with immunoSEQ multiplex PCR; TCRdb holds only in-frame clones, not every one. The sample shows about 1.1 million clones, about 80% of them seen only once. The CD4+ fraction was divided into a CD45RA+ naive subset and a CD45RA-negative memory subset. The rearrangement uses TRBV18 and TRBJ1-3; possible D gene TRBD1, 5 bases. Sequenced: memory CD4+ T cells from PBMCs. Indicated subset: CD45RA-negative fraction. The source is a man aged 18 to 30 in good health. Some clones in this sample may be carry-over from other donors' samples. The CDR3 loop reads CASSLLKVGDLSSGNTIYF. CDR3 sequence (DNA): TGTGCCAGCTCACTTTTGAAGGTCGGGGACTTGAGCTCTGGAAACACCATATATTTT.